What follows are 21 T cell receptor beta chains derived from one specimen sequenced in a study of preoperative IRX-2 immunotherapy in early breast cancer. Described treatment: preoperative locoregional IRX-2 cytokine immunotherapy. Generated by immunoSEQ multiplex PCR, the TCRdb table keeps only in-frame clones and is missing some. The sample yields 6,200 or so clones, roughly three quarters seen once. Source: tumor tissue, taken before IRX-2 immunotherapy. These receptors were taken from a human donor with breast cancer.

The genes are TRBV9 and TRBJ1-1, with D tentatively TRBD1 (5 bases). Trimming shortened V by 5 bases and J by 5 bases, and 16 bases separated the two germline ends. Germline V CDR1 and CDR2: SGDLS, YYNGEE. This CDR3 region has 14 residues. The CDR3 region has the DNA TGTGCCAGCAGTGAATTAGGGGAAAGAACTGAAGCTTTCTTT. Protein sequence: CASSELGERTEAFF. The entire variable domain, with the rest obtained from reference TRBV9 and TRBJ1-1, is as follows: DSGVTQTPKHLITATGQRVTLRCSPRSGDLSVYWYQQSLDQGLQFLIQYYNGEERAKGNILERFSAQQFPDLHSELNLSSLELGDSALYFCASSELGERTEAFFGQGTRLTVV.

The V gene is TRBV30, the J gene TRBJ2-5; no definite D call. Germline assignment: CDR1 GTSNPN and CDR2 SVGIG (reference sequence). Trimming shortened V by 1 base and J by 4 bases, and 10 bases separated the two germline ends. CDR3 length: 13 residues. The CDR3 DNA sequence: TGTGCCTGGAGTGGGCTAGACCGAGAGACCCAGTACTTC. Residues: CAWSGLDRETQYF.

This chain joins TRBV6-4 and TRBJ2-2; D may be TRBD1 (6 bases). The CDR3 is made up of 15 amino acids. CDR1 and CDR2 (germline): MRHNA, SNTAGT. V lost 5 bases and J 1 base, leaving 11 bases between the germline ends. The CDR3 nucleotides read TGTGCCAGCAGTTTAACAGGGCTGAACACCGGGGAGCTGTTTTTT. This gives the protein CASSLTGLNTGELFF.

The chain recombines TRBV6-1 with TRBJ1-2; D is unresolved. This CDR3 comprises 13 residues. Germline V gene data show CDR1 as MNHNS and CDR2 as SASEGT. Trimming took 1 base from V and 8 from J, leaving 11 bases between them. CDR3 coding DNA: TGTGCCAGCAGTGAAGGGGAAACACACGGCTACACCTTC. Protein: CASSEGETHGYTF.

This clone was detected once. The V gene is TRBV19, the J gene TRBJ1-6; D call uncertain. The germline V gene encodes CDR1 LNHDA and CDR2 SQIVND (reference sequence). This CDR3 is built from 16 residues. Trimming stripped 3 bases from V and 7 bases from J, with 16 bases between. The DNA of the CDR3 is TGTGCCAGTAGTATTTATCGGGCTTCTTACAATTCACCCCTCCACTTT. It specifies CASSIYRASYNSPLHF.

This clone was seen just once. A read error may account for a junction end that differs from germline. V and J are TRBV6-8 and TRBJ2-7; 10 bases agree with TRBD2. Germline values: CDR1 MNHGY, CDR2 SAAAGT. This CDR3 comprises 14 residues. CDR3 sequence (DNA): TGTGCCAGCAAGCCGGGACTAGCGAGTTACGAGCCGTACTTC. It translates to CASKPGLASYEPYF.

The chain links TRBV11-3 to TRBJ1-1; D call uncertain. CDR3 length equals 14 residues. The germline V gene encodes CDR1 SGHNT and CDR2 YENEEA. With 1 base removed from V and 5 bases from J, the gap between germline ends came to 11 bases. CDR3 sequence: CASSLVSGFTEAFF. The DNA of the CDR3 is TGTGCCAGCAGCTTAGTTTCGGGGTTTACTGAAGCTTTCTTT.

The chain joins TRBV28 to TRBJ1-5; D remains ambiguous. The CDR3 is made up of 13 amino acids. V gave up 4 bases and J gave up 9 bases, with 13 bases separating them. Germline CDR1 is MDHEN and CDR2 is SYDVKM. The CDR3 reads CASSWGAERPQHF. CDR3 in DNA: TGTGCCAGCAGTTGGGGAGCCGAGCGGCCCCAGCATTTT.

The chain has TRBV23-1 and TRBJ1-4, with D hard to call. TRBV23-1 is labeled an ORF, and its function is uncertain. With 6 bases removed from V and 5 bases from J, the gap between germline ends came to 16 bases. The CDR3 covers 15 residues. CDR3 DNA: TGCGCCAGCAGCCGCCCGCCGAAGAAGAATGAAAAACTGTTTTTT. Amino acids: CASSRPPKKNEKLFF.

The V gene is TRBV15, the J gene TRBJ2-5; 8 bases match TRBD2. The CDR3 has 16 amino acids. V was pared by 5 bases and J by 2 bases, with 10 bases of the junction left unmatched. CDR1 and CDR2 (germline): LNHNV, YYDKDF (reference sequence). CDR3: CATSLSLADIQETQYF. The CDR3 coding sequence is TGTGCCACCAGCCTCTCACTAGCGGATATTCAAGAGACCCAGTACTTC. Complete variable domain (other parts from reference TRBV15 and TRBJ2-5): DAMVIQNPRYQVTQFGKPVTLSCSQTLNHNVMYWYQQKSSQAPKLLFHYYDKDFNNEADTPDNFQSRRPNTSFCFLDIRSPGLGDTAMYLCATSLSLADIQETQYFGPGTRLLVL.

This clone was observed a few times. V gene TRBV12-2 combines with J gene TRBJ1-1. TRBV12-2 is designated a pseudogene. CDR3 length: 14 residues. CDR3 nucleotides: TGTGCCCTTATCATCTTTCCTGCCTATACTGAAGCTTTCTTT. Translated: CALIIFPAYTEAFF.

By frequency in the sample, this clone is medium-sized. The J gene is TRBJ1-5, the V gene TRBV6-8, with D hard to call. Trimming pared 0 bases from V and 5 bases from J, leaving 17 bases between. The length of the CDR3 is 17 residues. Germline CDR1 and CDR2: MNHGY and SAAAGT. The DNA for the CDR3 is TGTGCCAGCAGTTACTCATCGGCAGGAATAATGGATCAGCCCCAGCATTTT. Residues: CASSYSSAGIMDQPQHF.

This chain uses TRBV11-3 with TRBJ2-2; 7 positions match TRBD2. Germline CDR1 is SGHNT and CDR2 is YENEEA. The CDR3 spans 16 residues. After removal of 5 bases from V and 4 bases from J, the junction contained 10 bases not matched to a gene. CDR3 coding DNA: TGTGCCAGCAGCCCCGGACTAGACCCCTCCACCGGGGAGCTGTTTTTT. It codes for CASSPGLDPSTGELFF.

The V call is TRBV5-1, the J call TRBJ2-6; possible D gene TRBD1, 5 bases. Germline CDR1 and CDR2: SGHRS and YFSETQ. Between the trimmed V and J ends, which lost 0 bases and 3 bases, there was a span of 10 bases. The CDR3 loop spans 16 amino acids. The CDR3 sequence is CASSLVQDGGANVLTF. In DNA form, the CDR3 reads TGCGCCAGCAGCTTGGTACAGGACGGTGGGGCCAACGTCCTGACTTTC. Together with reference TRBV5-1 and TRBJ2-6, the CDR3 gives the full variable domain: KAGVTQTPRYLIKTRGQQVTLSCSPISGHRSVSWYQQTPGQGLQFLFEYFSETQRNKGNFPGRFSGRQFSNSRSEMNVSTLELGDSALYLCASSLVQDGGANVLTFGAGSRLTVL.

The CDR3 loop is CASREGWTTVGEQFF. The CDR3 region has the DNA TGTGCCAGCAGAGAAGGTTGGACTACCGTGGGTGAGCAGTTCTTC. The rearrangement uses TRBV6-8 and TRBJ2-1; TRBD2 might be the D (6 bases). The CDR3 has 15 amino acids. The V and J ends lost 6 bases and 9 bases respectively, with 21 bases between them. Germline CDR1 and CDR2: MNHGY and SAAAGT.

Only one count was recorded for this clone. This rearrangement joins TRBV30 to TRBJ1-4; D unclear. Germline lookup yields CDR1 GTSNPN and CDR2 SVGIG (reference sequence). Trimming removed 4 bases at V and 8 bases at J, with 20 bases between. CDR3 size: 15 residues. As DNA, the CDR3 is TGTGCCTGGACCATACGCAGGCCCGACGGAGAAAAACTGTTTTTT. The encoded protein is CAWTIRRPDGEKLFF. Full variable domain (outside the CDR3, taken from reference TRBV30 and TRBJ1-4): SQTIHQWPATLVQPVGSPLSLECTVEGTSNPNLYWYRQAAGRGLQLLFYSVGIGQISSEVPQNLSASRPQDRQFILSSKKLLLSDSGFYLCAWTIRRPDGEKLFFGSGTQLSVL.

The J gene is TRBJ2-2, the V gene TRBV6-8; 9 bases map to TRBD1. The CDR3 is made up of 13 amino acids. The trim removed 6 bases at V and 7 bases at J, leaving 3 bases unmatched. Germline CDR1 reads MNHGY; CDR2 reads SAAAGT. CDR3 region: CASRGQGYGELFF. The CDR3, as DNA: TGTGCCAGCAGGGGACAGGGATACGGGGAGCTGTTTTTT.

This chain's CDR3 is CASSFMSSGGLNEQFF. The CDR3 DNA follows: TGTGCCAGCAGCTTCATGTCTAGCGGGGGGTTGAATGAGCAGTTCTTC. V is TRBV22-1 and J is TRBJ2-1; the tabulated D call, TRBD2, remains unverified against the DNA. TRBV22-1 is shown as a pseudogene. This CDR3 comprises 16 residues.

The rearrangement uses TRBV6-7 and TRBJ1-6, with D unresolved. TRBV6-7 is identified as an open reading frame with a role that is uncertain. There are 15 residues in the CDR3. Trimming removed 2 bases at V and 6 bases at J, with 11 bases between. The CDR3 reads CASSYPGRTNSPLHF. CDR3 DNA sequence: TGTGCCAGCAGTTACCCCGGGCGGACTAATTCACCCCTCCACTTT.

This chain links TRBV29-1 with TRBJ2-3; 7 bases line up with TRBD1. After removal of 4 bases from V and 2 bases from J, the junction contained 12 bases not matched to a gene. Germline values: CDR1 SQVTM, CDR2 ANQGSEA. The CDR3 loop spans 16 amino acids. CDR3 in amino acids: CSVGVPGQFLTDTQYF. CDR3 coding DNA: TGCAGCGTTGGGGTTCCGGGACAGTTCCTCACAGATACGCAGTATTTT.

The chain has TRBV11-3 and TRBJ1-2; TRBD1 might be the D (6 bases). The CDR3 covers 14 residues. From germline, CDR1 is SGHNT and CDR2 YENEEA. The V end was cut by 5 bases, the J end by 4 bases, with 14 bases between. CDR3 in amino acids: CASSGYRVGYGYTF. DNA of the CDR3: TGTGCCAGCAGCGGATACAGGGTCGGCTATGGCTACACCTTC.